Each of the 9 T cell receptor beta chains below was sequenced from the same sample in a study of brain T cells in children with intractable seizures. Time point specified: blood from clinic visit 5 months post-surgery; TSC patient then seizure free. Clones were sequenced by immunoSEQ multiplex PCR, and TCRdb holds only the in-frame ones, with some missing. Of 340,000 or so clones listed, over 90% are singletons. Specimen: peripheral blood, collected 4 to 6 months after surgery. The receptor set was obtained from a boy in the first two years of life with tuberous sclerosis and intractable seizures.

The rearrangement links TRBV11-2 to TRBJ2-3; D is possibly TRBD2 (5 bases). Trimming removed 3 bases from V and 6 bases from J, with 22 bases in between. This CDR3 spans 17 amino acids. From germline, CDR1 is SGHAT and CDR2 FQNNGV. The CDR3 protein is CASSFGGFISSLDTQYF. The CDR3 DNA reads TGTGCCAGCAGCTTCGGAGGTTTCATATCATCGTTGGATACGCAGTATTTT.

With regard to this clone: Other DNA sequences within the sample encode an identical CDR3. The V gene is TRBV19, the J gene TRBJ1-1, with D maybe TRBD1 (5 bases). The CDR3 covers 14 residues. Trimming took off 3 bases at V and 1 base at J, with 9 bases between the two ends. In germline, CDR1 is LNHDA, CDR2 SQIVND (reference sequence). CDR3 nucleotide sequence: TGTGCCAGTAGTATTAGGGGACCGAACACTGAAGCTTTCTTT. Protein product: CASSIRGPNTEAFF.

The chain recombines TRBV4-2 with TRBJ2-5; weak D call: TRBD2 (5 bases). The length of the CDR3 is 13 residues. Per the germline V gene, CDR1 is LGHNA and CDR2 is YNFKEQ. V shed 1 base and J shed 5 bases, with 8 bases lying between them. CDR3 residues: CASSQAGWETQYF. The CDR3 DNA is TGTGCCAGCAGCCAAGCGGGATGGGAGACCCAGTACTTC.

This clone showed up just once. V is TRBV19 and J is TRBJ2-1; 7 nucleotides line up with TRBD2. Germline CDR1 reads LNHDA; CDR2 reads SQIVND (reference sequence). With 7 bases clipped from V and 0 bases from J, the junction kept 15 bases outside the gene matches. This CDR3 region has 18 residues. CDR3 in amino acids: CASMRFGGSPSSYNEQFF. CDR3 in DNA: TGTGCCAGTATGAGGTTCGGCGGGAGCCCGAGCTCCTACAATGAGCAGTTCTTC. Full variable domain (remainder filled in from reference TRBV19 and TRBJ2-1): DGGITQSPKYLFRKEGQNVTLSCEQNLNHDAMYWYRQDPGQGLRLIYYSQIVNDFQKGDIAEGYSVSREKKESFPLTVTSAQKNPTAFYLCASMRFGGSPSSYNEQFFGPGTRLTVL.

CDR3 sequence (DNA): TGCGCCAGCAGCTGGGTGGAGGGGGAGACCCAGTACTTC. It yields the protein CASSWVEGETQYF. V and J are TRBV5-1 and TRBJ2-5, with D perhaps matching TRBD2 (6 bases). Germline loops: CDR1 SGHRS, CDR2 YFSETQ. The CDR3 has 13 residues. V lost 3 bases and J 5 bases, leaving 11 bases between the germline ends. Combining the CDR3 with reference TRBV5-1 and TRBJ2-5 gives the whole variable domain KAGVTQTPRYLIKTRGQQVTLSCSPISGHRSVSWYQQTPGQGLQFLFEYFSETQRNKGNFPGRFSGRQFSNSRSEMNVSTLELGDSALYLCASSWVEGETQYFGPGTRLLVL.

This rearrangement joins TRBV12-3 or TRBV12-4 to TRBJ2-3; D remains ambiguous. The CDR3 has 11 residues. With 6 bases removed from V and 4 bases from J, the gap between germline ends came to 5 bases. This CDR3 reads CASRRADTQYF. DNA of the CDR3: TGTGCCAGCAGGCGTGCAGATACGCAGTATTTT.

CDR3 DNA sequence: TGTGCCAGCAGGGGGACTAGCGGGAGGTATGAGCAGTTCTTC. As protein: CASRGTSGRYEQFF. The genes are TRBV2 and TRBJ2-1; 15 nucleotides agree with TRBD2. With V trimmed by 6 bases and J by 8 bases, 2 bases remained unmatched. The CDR3 totals 14 residues. The V gene's germline CDR1 is SNHLY and CDR2 FYNNEI.

This clone was counted between two and nine times. The genes are TRBV19 and TRBJ1-1; no reliable D call. V was trimmed by 3 bases and J by 0 bases, leaving 17 bases between them. The CDR3 loop spans 17 amino acids. The germline V gene encodes CDR1 LNHDA and CDR2 SQIVND (reference sequence). DNA for the CDR3: TGTGCCAGTAGTATCCGACTCCGATCCCTGATGAACACTGAAGCTTTCTTT. Translated: CASSIRLRSLMNTEAFF.

The rearrangement uses TRBV7-9 and TRBJ2-3; 10 bases are a match to TRBD1. Germline assignment: CDR1 SEHNR and CDR2 FQNEAQ (reference sequence). The junction had 12 bases not matched to a gene; V was cut back by 5 bases and J by 4 bases. The CDR3 is 17 residues long. The CDR3 protein is CASSPRDRGSSSDTQYF. The CDR3 DNA reads as TGTGCCAGCAGCCCCCGGGACAGGGGTTCTTCATCAGATACGCAGTATTTT.